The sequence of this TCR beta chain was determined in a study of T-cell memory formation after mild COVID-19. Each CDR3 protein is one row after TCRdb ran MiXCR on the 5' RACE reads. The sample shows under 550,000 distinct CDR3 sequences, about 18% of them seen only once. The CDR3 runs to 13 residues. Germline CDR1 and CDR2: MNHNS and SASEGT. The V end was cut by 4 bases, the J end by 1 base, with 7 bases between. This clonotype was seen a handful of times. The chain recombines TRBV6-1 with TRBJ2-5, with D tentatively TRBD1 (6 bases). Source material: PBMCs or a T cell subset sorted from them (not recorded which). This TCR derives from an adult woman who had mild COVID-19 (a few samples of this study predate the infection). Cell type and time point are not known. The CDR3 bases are TGTGCCAGCAGTGGGACAGCCCAAGAGACCCAGTACTTC. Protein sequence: CASSGTAQETQYF.